This T cell receptor (beta chain) was captured in a study of radiotherapy plus CTLA-4 blockade in lung cancer. Overall study: Objective response was observed in approximately 18% of patients, and disease control in around 31%.

Assay used: immunoSEQ multiplex PCR; TCRdb lists only in-frame clones, some missing. The sample yields 70,000 to 90,000 clones, approximately 80% seen once. Enrolled patients, whose metastatic non-small-cell lung cancer was chemo-refractory, received focal radiation plus CTLA-4 blockade with ipilimumab. CDR1 is MNHEY, CDR2 SVGAGI, per germline. With 5 bases clipped from V and 8 bases from J, the junction kept 6 bases outside the gene matches. This CDR3 has 13 amino acids. Concerning this clone itself: Antigen specificity is unknown.

Study-wide findings and caveats: Reports state that early shifts in blood T cell clones, with interferon-beta, best predicted response. The study found tumor-derived TCR clones expanded in blood after radiotherapy plus ipilimumab.

This sequence joins TRBV6-5 and TRBJ1-2, with 9 bases aligning to TRBD1. This specimen consisted of peripheral blood, obtained from a patient treated with radiotherapy plus ipilimumab. The TCR was taken from a human donor with non-small cell lung cancer who had stable disease on radiotherapy plus ipilimumab. As DNA, the CDR3 is TGTGCCAGCAGTAAAGGACAGGGGCTGGGCTACACCTTC. Residues: CASSKGQGLGYTF.